What follows are 23 T cell receptor beta chains derived from one specimen sequenced in a study of blood T cell repertoires in COVID-19. Clones were read by immunoSEQ multiplex PCR, and TCRdb kept only the in-frame ones, dropping some. The repertoire consists of 150,000 to 200,000 clones, with 82% occurring once and the leading ten covering 7%. The sequencing sample was made of peripheral blood. Source of these receptors: a woman aged 40 to 55 with COVID-19, enrolled during active disease.

The chain links TRBV4-1 to TRBJ2-1; TRBD2 matches 11 bases. V was clipped by 3 bases and J by 3 bases; unmatched bases: 7. The CDR3 extends over 17 amino acids. Germline-derived CDR1 and CDR2 are MGHRA and YSYEKL. CDR3 DNA: TGCGCCAGCAGCCAGGAGTACACTAGCGGGAGCTACAATGAGCAGTTCTTC. Its translation: CASSQEYTSGSYNEQFF.

The chain uses TRBV29-1 and TRBJ2-3, with D possibly being TRBD2 (6 bases). The CDR3 runs 15 residues. Germline-derived CDR1 and CDR2 are SQVTM and ANQGSEA. V was clipped by 7 bases and J by 0 bases, with 17 bases between them. The CDR3 protein is CSASAGLTSTDTQYF. The CDR3 bases are TGCAGCGCCTCTGCGGGATTAACTAGCACAGATACGCAGTATTTT.

This clone was seen only a few times. The chain employs TRBV15 and TRBJ1-5; TRBD1 aligns across 8 bases. CDR3 length equals 17 residues. Germline V CDR1 and CDR2: LNHNV, YYDKDF (reference sequence). The trim removed 3 bases at V and 5 bases at J, leaving 12 bases unmatched. The CDR3 DNA sequence: TGTGCCACCAGCAGCGATTTAGCAGGGGGCGGAGATCAGCCCCAGCATTTT. It is translated as CATSSDLAGGGDQPQHF.

The J gene is TRBJ2-1, the V gene TRBV10-2; 9 bases align to TRBD2. CDR3 length equals 14 residues. Germline V gene data show CDR1 as WSHSY and CDR2 as SAAADI. V was clipped by 0 bases and J by 8 bases; unmatched bases: 2. CDR3 in amino acids: CASSESRTSDEQFF. For the CDR3, the DNA is TGCGCCAGCAGTGAGTCCCGGACTAGCGATGAGCAGTTCTTC.

The chain uses TRBV9 and TRBJ2-5; D is perhaps TRBD2 (5 bases). The CDR3 runs to 13 residues. The germline V gene has CDR1 SGDLS and CDR2 YYNGEE. Trimming took 4 bases from V and 6 from J, leaving 13 bases between them. The CDR3: CASSSPPGKTQYF. CDR3 bases: TGTGCCAGCAGCTCCCCCCCGGGAAAGACCCAGTACTTC. Together with reference TRBV9 and TRBJ2-5, the CDR3 gives the full variable domain: DSGVTQTPKHLITATGQRVTLRCSPRSGDLSVYWYQQSLDQGLQFLIQYYNGEERAKGNILERFSAQQFPDLHSELNLSSLELGDSALYFCASSSPPGKTQYFGPGTRLLVL.

The chain recombines TRBV28 with TRBJ2-7; 8 bases line up with TRBD2. This CDR3 is built from 15 residues. Germline V gene sequence: CDR1 MDHEN, CDR2 SYDVKM. The V and J ends lost 4 bases and 4 bases, in that order; junction bases with no gene match: 9. Here the CDR3 reads CASSSLAGLRYEQYF. The CDR3 nucleotides are TGTGCCAGCAGTTCATTAGCGGGATTAAGATACGAGCAGTACTTC.

J is TRBJ1-5 and V is TRBV6-6; D unresolved. V was clipped by 8 bases and J by 0 bases, with 8 bases between them. This CDR3 region has 13 residues. Looked up from germline, CDR1 is MNHNY and CDR2 is SVGAGI (reference sequence). CDR3 loop: CASGWSSNQPQHF. The DNA of the CDR3 is TGTGCCAGCGGATGGAGTAGCAATCAGCCCCAGCATTTT.

The chain links TRBV9 to TRBJ2-3; D might be TRBD2 (7 bases). Trimming stripped 3 bases from V and 4 bases from J, with 18 bases between. Per germline, CDR1 SGDLS and CDR2 YYNGEE. The CDR3 is 16 residues long. The CDR3 region is CASSGQGAGASDTQYF. DNA of the CDR3: TGTGCCAGCAGCGGGCAAGGGGCGGGGGCTTCAGATACGCAGTATTTT.

The rearrangement uses TRBV14 and TRBJ2-6, with 11 positions matching TRBD1. The V gene end was trimmed by 2 bases and the J gene end by 2 bases; junction bases not matched to a gene: 8. Per the germline V gene, CDR1 is SGHDN and CDR2 is FVKESK. The CDR3 length is 19 residues. In nucleotides, the CDR3 is TGTGCCAGCAGCCAAAAAAGGACAGGGGGCTCAGCTGGGGCCAACGTCCTGACTTTC. Its protein product is CASSQKRTGGSAGANVLTF.

This clone has more than one count but fewer than ten. This sample also contains other DNA sequences that code for the same CDR3. The J gene is TRBJ1-5, the V gene TRBV29-1; the D is unclear. V was cut by 4 bases and J by 3 bases, with 7 bases left in between. Per the germline V gene, CDR1 is SQVTM and CDR2 is ANQGSEA. The CDR3 runs 12 residues. CDR3 region: CSVGQVNQPQHF. DNA for the CDR3: TGCAGCGTTGGGCAGGTCAATCAGCCCCAGCATTTT.

The genes are TRBV7-9 and TRBJ2-1, with a possible D match to TRBD2 (5 bases). V lost 8 bases to trimming and J lost 2 bases, with 10 bases between them. Germline values: CDR1 SEHNR, CDR2 FQNEAQ (reference sequence). The CDR3 is 13 amino acids. The CDR3: CASGSGTYNEQFF. The CDR3 DNA reads as TGTGCCAGCGGATCCGGGACCTACAATGAGCAGTTCTTC.

The chain uses TRBV6-5 and TRBJ2-1, with TRBD1 matching 7 bases. This CDR3 has 14 amino acids. Germline V gives CDR1 MNHEY, CDR2 SVGAGI. J lost 8 bases, V lost 0 bases, and 4 bases had no gene match. The CDR3 nucleotides read TGTGCCAGCAGTTACTCAAGGGGGCGGGATGAGCAGTTCTTC. Translating gives CASSYSRGRDEQFF.

The chain couples TRBV5-1 to TRBJ2-1, with 9 bases lining up with TRBD2. Trimming cost V 5 bases and J 10 bases; bases outside gene matches: 16. CDR3 size: 16 residues. Germline V lookup: CDR1 SGHRS, CDR2 YFSETQ. The CDR3 region has the DNA TGCGCCAGCAGTCAATCCGGGGCGGGAGGGCCTGGGGAGCAGTTCTTC. Residues: CASSQSGAGGPGEQFF. Together with reference TRBV5-1 and TRBJ2-1, the CDR3 gives the full variable domain: KAGVTQTPRYLIKTRGQQVTLSCSPISGHRSVSWYQQTPGQGLQFLFEYFSETQRNKGNFPGRFSGRQFSNSRSEMNVSTLELGDSALYLCASSQSGAGGPGEQFFGPGTRLTVL.

V usage is TRBV28 and J usage is TRBJ2-3; possibly TRBD1 for D (6 bases). Looked up from germline, CDR1 is MDHEN and CDR2 is SYDVKM. V was clipped by 7 bases and J by 4 bases, with 18 bases between them. This CDR3 contains 15 residues. CDR3 loop: CASNSPRGLADTQYF. CDR3 sequence (DNA): TGTGCCAGCAATTCGCCCAGGGGCCTGGCAGATACGCAGTATTTT.

CDR3 in amino acids: CASSVGTGAEKLFF. The CDR3 region has the DNA TGTGCCAGCAGCGTCGGGACAGGGGCTGAAAAACTGTTTTTT. The rearrangement joins TRBV9 to TRBJ1-4; TRBD1 agrees at 10 bases. With V trimmed by 2 bases and J by 7 bases, 2 bases remained unmatched. Germline V gives CDR1 SGDLS, CDR2 YYNGEE. The CDR3 spans 14 residues.

The chain uses TRBV28 and TRBJ1-1, with D perhaps TRBD1 (5 bases). The length of the CDR3 is 14 residues. CDR1 is MDHEN, CDR2 SYDVKM, per germline. Trimming shortened V by 7 bases and J by 1 base, and 13 bases separated the two germline ends. The CDR3 sequence: CASKGPGGNTEAFF. CDR3 nucleotide sequence: TGTGCCAGCAAAGGCCCGGGGGGGAACACTGAAGCTTTCTTT.

About this clone: Other DNA variants within this sample encode the same CDR3. This chain links TRBV15 with TRBJ2-5; TRBD1 matches at 10 bases. V lost 5 bases and J lost 4; bases outside the gene matches: 1. Germline V gene sequence: CDR1 LNHNV, CDR2 YYDKDF (reference sequence). The CDR3 has 13 residues. The CDR3 sequence is CATSRDRGETQYF. CDR3 sequence (DNA): TGTGCCACCAGCCGGGACAGGGGAGAGACCCAGTACTTC. The entire variable domain, with the rest obtained from reference TRBV15 and TRBJ2-5, is as follows: DAMVIQNPRYQVTQFGKPVTLSCSQTLNHNVMYWYQQKSSQAPKLLFHYYDKDFNNEADTPDNFQSRRPNTSFCFLDIRSPGLGDTAMYLCATSRDRGETQYFGPGTRLLVL.

V gene TRBV4-1 combines with J gene TRBJ2-5, with TRBD2 matching over 11 bases. Trimming took 6 bases from V and 4 from J; bases not matched to a gene: 16. The CDR3 covers 18 residues. The V gene's germline CDR1 is MGHRA and CDR2 YSYEKL. CDR3 sequence (DNA): TGCGCCAGCAGTCACTTTTTTAGCGGGGGGGCCAGGGTAGAGACCCAGTACTTC. This encodes CASSHFFSGGARVETQYF.

For the CDR3, the DNA is TGTGCCAGCAGTGGCAGGGAGGGCGGCGCTGGGGCCAACGTCCTGACTTTC. Its translation: CASSGREGGAGANVLTF. The chain uses TRBV25-1 and TRBJ2-6; 7 nucleotides match TRBD2. There are 17 residues in the CDR3. The germline gives CDR1 MGHDK, CDR2 SYGVNS. Unmatched junction bases numbered 8, after V lost 4 bases and J lost 2 bases.

This clone was observed a few times. The chain couples TRBV5-6 to TRBJ2-6, with D unclear. This CDR3 spans 14 amino acids. The germline V gene has CDR1 SGHDT and CDR2 YYEEEE. The V and J ends lost 5 bases and 0 bases respectively, with 6 bases between them. CDR3 protein: CASSLSSGANVLTF. The CDR3 DNA follows: TGTGCCAGCAGTCTAAGCTCTGGGGCCAACGTCCTGACTTTC.

The chain employs TRBV4-1 and TRBJ2-7, with 12 bases matching TRBD2. CDR3 length: 16 amino acids. CDR1 is MGHRA, CDR2 YSYEKL, per germline. With 1 base clipped from V and 3 bases from J, the junction kept 4 bases outside the gene matches. The CDR3 DNA is TGCGCCAGCAGCCAAGGACTAGCGGGAGTCGGCTACGAGCAGTACTTC. Translation: CASSQGLAGVGYEQYF.

This clone was observed a handful of times. V and J are TRBV7-9 and TRBJ2-1, with no clear D. CDR1 and CDR2 (germline): SEHNR, FQNEAQ (reference sequence). The CDR3 is made up of 11 amino acids. The V and J ends lost 5 bases and 8 bases respectively, with 7 bases between them. The CDR3: CASSILDEQFF. The CDR3 nucleotides are TGTGCCAGCAGCATCCTCGATGAGCAGTTCTTC. The full variable domain, its missing parts supplied by reference TRBV7-9 and TRBJ2-1, is DTGVSQNPRHKITKRGQNVTFRCDPISEHNRLYWYRQTLGQGPEFLTYFQNEAQLEKSRLLSDRFSAERPKGSFSTLEIQRTEQGDSAMYLCASSILDEQFFGPGTRLTVL.

The rearrangement uses TRBV11-1 and TRBJ2-1; 12 bases fit TRBD2. This CDR3 contains 16 residues. The V gene end was trimmed by 3 bases and the J gene end by 8 bases; junction bases not matched to a gene: 8. CDR1 and CDR2 from the germline V gene are SGHAT and FQDESV (reference sequence). CDR3 loop: CASSLRLAGGRDEQFF. Here the CDR3 DNA reads TGTGCCAGCAGCTTGCGGCTAGCGGGGGGGAGGGATGAGCAGTTCTTC.